The present entry profiles one TCR beta chain with its context. What it binds is not known. This CDR3 contains 15 residues. Germline CDR1 and CDR2: SGHAT and FQNNGV. The ends were cut back, 0 bases at V and 5 bases at J, with 13 bases in the middle. This sample stems from a study of OX40 agonist ivuxolimab in advanced cancers. Study results and limitations: Both blood CD4+ and CD8+ T cells showed clonal growth by week 6 at 0.1 to 3.0 mg/kg.

Repertoires were generated with immunoSEQ multiplex PCR, while TCRdb's copy carries only in-frame clones and drops some. The data contain around 67,000 clones, about 88% of them singletons. The gene calls are TRBV11-2 and TRBJ2-5; possibly TRBD1 or TRBD2 for D (5 bases each). The source is an adult with an advanced solid tumor such as melanoma, head and neck, liver or kidney cancer. This sample comprised CD4+ or CD8+ T cells sorted from blood, obtained in a trial of the OX40 agonist ivuxolimab. Here the CDR3 reads CASSLDPRWGETQYF. Here the CDR3 DNA reads TGTGCCAGCAGCTTAGATCCTCGTTGGGGGGAGACCCAGTACTTC.